Listed below are T cell receptor beta chains from one sample, sequenced in a study of blood T cells in healthy people across ages. From the 5' RACE reads, TCRdb called clonotypes with MiXCR, one entry per CDR3 protein. This table holds around 620,000 distinct CDR3 sequences, roughly 29% found once. The sequenced material came from blood. The receptors stem from a woman between 65 and 79 years old in good health. The CDR3 runs from the conserved cysteine through the conserved F or W. Fields, in order: D gene, J gene, V gene, clone size, CDR3 DNA, CDR3 protein. A D gene is named only where the DNA matches it firmly. Clone size appears in some rows only: once, few, many, or a class for an expanded clone.

-,TRBJ2-1,TRBV20-1,-,TGCAGTGCCGCCAGAAGAGGGGGGAAGGAGCAGTTCTTC,CSAARRGGKEQFF
TRBD1,TRBJ2-1,TRBV6-1,-,TGTGCCAGCAGTGAGACAGGGAGCCCCTACAATGAGCAGTTCTTC,CASSETGSPYNEQFF
TRBD1,TRBJ2-1,TRBV7-8,few,TGTGCCAGCAGCTTAAAGACAGGGGGCAATGAGCAGTTCTTC,CASSLKTGGNEQFF
TRBD1,TRBJ2-7,TRBV7-2,few,TGTGCCAGCAGCTTGTTCGGAGACAGGGGCTCCTACGAGCAGTACTTC,CASSLFGDRGSYEQYF
-,TRBJ2-5,TRBV5-1,-,TGCGCCAGCAGCTTGGGCGGGACCACCCAAGAGACCCAGTACTTC,CASSLGGTTQETQYF
-,TRBJ1-2,TRBV10-3,few,TGTGCCATCAGTGAGGGTATTGGACCATACGGCTACACCTTC,CAISEGIGPYGYTF
TRBD1,TRBJ2-5,TRBV15,few,TGTGCCACCAACAGACAGGGGGCGAGGGAGACCCAGTACTTC,CATNRQGARETQYF
-,TRBJ1-6,TRBV7-2,-,TGTGCCAGCACCCAAAGATATAATTCACCCCTCCACTTT,CASTQRYNSPLHF
-,TRBJ2-5,TRBV29-1,-,TGCAGCGTTGAACACGGGTGGAGGCAAGAGACCCAGTACTTC,CSVEHGWRQETQYF
TRBD2,TRBJ2-3,TRBV5-1,few,TGCGCCAGCGTCTCAAACACGGGGGGGCGAGATACGCAGTATTTT,CASVSNTGGRDTQYF
-,TRBJ1-2,TRBV20-1,few,TGCAGTGCTAGAGAGCTATTGTACACCTTC,CSARELLYTF
-,TRBJ2-2,TRBV5-1,few,TGCGCCAGCAGCTTAGGACTCACGAACACCGGGGAGCTGTTTTTT,CASSLGLTNTGELFF
TRBD1,TRBJ2-7,TRBV6-5,few,TGTGCCAGCAGTTCCGCCGGGACAGGGAGCTCCTACGAGCAGTACTTC,CASSSAGTGSSYEQYF
-,TRBJ2-5,TRBV28,once,TGTGCCAGCAGTTTACCCCCAAACGGTGAAGGGACCCACTACTTC,CASSLPPNGEGTHYF
-,TRBJ2-1,TRBV7-2,few,TGTGCCAGCAGTCCTGCTAACCTGGATGAGCAGTTCTTC,CASSPANLDEQFF
-,TRBJ1-1,TRBV29-1,-,TGCAGCGTTCGGCACAGCAAGAACACTGAAGCTTTCTTT,CSVRHSKNTEAFF
-,TRBJ2-7,TRBV7-8,few,TGTGCCAGCAGAGGGGTGGCCTTCTACGAGCAGTACTTC,CASRGVAFYEQYF
TRBD2,TRBJ2-7,TRBV6-6,-,TGTGCCAGCAGGGACACGACTAGCGGGAAATACGAGCAGTACTTC,CASRDTTSGKYEQYF
-,TRBJ2-1,TRBV5-1,-,TGCGCCAGCAGCCTACTGCCCGGGACGGCCTACAATGAGCAGTTCTTC,CASSLLPGTAYNEQFF
-,TRBJ1-3,TRBV5-6,few,TGTGCCAGCAGCTTGTCCGGGGGAGACACCATATATTTT,CASSLSGGDTIYF
-,TRBJ1-4,TRBV19,few,TGTGCCAGTAGTGTAACCGGGACGGGGGATGAAAAACTGTTTTTT,CASSVTGTGDEKLFF
TRBD1,TRBJ2-1,TRBV29-1,-,TGCAGCGTTGTTCCCAGGGGGCCCGGTGAGCAGTTCTTC,CSVVPRGPGEQFF
-,TRBJ1-4,TRBV20-1,-,TGCAGTGCTAGAGAGGGCTCAACTAATGAAAAACTGTTTTTT,CSAREGSTNEKLFF
TRBD2,TRBJ2-1,TRBV7-2,-,TGTGCCAGCAGCCCACGGACTAGCGGGGCCTTAAGCTCCTACAATGAGCAGTTCTTC,CASSPRTSGALSSYNEQFF
-,TRBJ1-1,TRBV7-2,-,TGTGCCAGCAGCTACCATACGAACACTGAAGCTTTCTTT,CASSYHTNTEAFF
-,TRBJ2-7,TRBV20-1,-,TGCAGTGCTAGCGGGGTGGGGGGCGAGCAGTACTTC,CSASGVGGEQYF
-,TRBJ1-5,TRBV20-1,-,TGCAGTGCCCAGACAGCTAGCAATCAGCCCCAGCATTTT,CSAQTASNQPQHF
TRBD2,TRBJ2-1,TRBV7-9,-,TGTGCCAGCAGCTTTAGCGGGGGGGTCTCCTACAATGAGCAGTTCTTC,CASSFSGGVSYNEQFF
-,TRBJ2-7,TRBV7-7,-,TGTGCCAGCAGCTTAGCGGGGGGCGAGGGCGAGCAGTACTTC,CASSLAGGEGEQYF
-,TRBJ1-4,TRBV7-9,-,TGTGCCAGCAGCTTAGAGGGGAGACTCAGGGAAAAACTGTCTTTT,CASSLEGRLREKLSF
-,TRBJ2-3,TRBV2,few,TGTGCCAGTGAGGAGGGGGGAGGCACAGATACGCAGTATTTT,CASEEGGGTDTQYF
TRBD1,TRBJ2-7,TRBV5-5,few,TGTGCCAGCAGCTACCCGACAGGGAACGAGCAGTACTTC,CASSYPTGNEQYF
-,TRBJ2-2,TRBV3-1,-,TGTGCCAGCAGCCAAGATTGGGCAGGGAACACCGGGGAGCTGTTTTTT,CASSQDWAGNTGELFF
TRBD2,TRBJ2-4,TRBV20-1,few,TGCAGTGCCAAACAGGTGGCGGGGGACATTCAGTACTTC,CSAKQVAGDIQYF
-,TRBJ1-4,TRBV7-9,-,TGTGCCAGCAGCTCAATTCAGGGTAATGAAAAACTGTTTTTT,CASSSIQGNEKLFF
TRBD2,TRBJ2-2,TRBV7-9,few,TGTGCCAGCAGCTTAATGGCGCGGGGGGCGTACACCGGGGAGCTGTTTTTT,CASSLMARGAYTGELFF
TRBD1,TRBJ2-1,TRBV7-2,-,TGTGCCAGCAGCCCACGCTGGGACAGCTACAATGAGCAGTTCTTC,CASSPRWDSYNEQFF
TRBD1,TRBJ1-2,TRBV20-1,few,TGCAGTGCTAGAGAGGACAGGGCCCCCTATGGCTATACCTTC,CSAREDRAPYGYTF
-,TRBJ2-4,TRBV5-1,-,TGCGCCAGCAGGGTGACTTCAACGACGGACATTCAGTACTTC,CASRVTSTTDIQYF
TRBD1,TRBJ2-1,TRBV6-5,few,TGTGCCAGCAGTTGGGACAGGCCGGTGGGTGAGCAGTTCTTC,CASSWDRPVGEQFF
TRBD1,TRBJ2-1,TRBV7-3,few,TGTGCCAGCAGCGCACGGGGACAGGGGGCCGACAATGAGCAGTTCTTC,CASSARGQGADNEQFF
-,TRBJ2-5,TRBV12-3/TRBV12-4,-,TGTGCCAGCAAATCACAGAGGATTTTTGAGACCCAGTACTTC,CASKSQRIFETQYF
-,TRBJ1-5,TRBV4-2,few,TGTGCCAGCAGCCCCCAGAGAGATCCCAATCAGCCCCAGCATTTT,CASSPQRDPNQPQHF
TRBD1,TRBJ2-3,TRBV6-2/TRBV6-3,-,TGTGCCAGCAGCCCCGGACAGGGGAGGGATACGCAGTATTTT,CASSPGQGRDTQYF
-,TRBJ2-5,TRBV7-2,-,TGTGCCAGCAGCAGGGTGGTAGGAGAGACCCAGTACTTC,CASSRVVGETQYF
TRBD2,TRBJ2-6,TRBV5-1,-,TGCGCCAGCAGCACAGATGGACTAGCGGGTACCTCTGGGGCCAACGTCCTGACTTTC,CASSTDGLAGTSGANVLTF
-,TRBJ2-6,TRBV12-5,-,TGTGCTAGTGGGGCCTCTGGGGCCAACGTCCTGACTTTC,CASGASGANVLTF
-,TRBJ2-7,TRBV5-1,few,TGCGCCAGCAGCTTGGGCACTTTGGCAAGGACCTACGAGCAGTACTTC,CASSLGTLARTYEQYF
TRBD1,TRBJ2-1,TRBV4-2,few,TGTGCCAGCAGCCCAGACCTTCCGGGACAGGGGCTCAATGAGCAGTTCTTC,CASSPDLPGQGLNEQFF
-,TRBJ1-5,TRBV2,-,TGTGCCAGCAGTGAGAGTAGGAATCAGCCCCAGCATTTT,CASSESRNQPQHF